A single sample gave rise to the 28 T cell receptor beta chains below, sequenced in a study of shared clonotypes between healthy human individuals. The table came from immunoSEQ multiplex PCR; TCRdb's copy has only in-frame clones and leaves some out. The data hold about 1 million clones, with around 74% observed a single time. Sequenced: memory CD4+ T cells sorted from blood. As for subset: CD45RA-negative fraction. The source is a young man in good health.

The rearrangement uses TRBV11-3 and TRBJ2-1; 11 bases are a match to TRBD1. The junction had 3 bases not matched to a gene; V was cut back by 1 base and J by 7 bases. CDR1 is SGHNT and CDR2 is YENEEA in the germline V gene. The CDR3 consists of 15 residues. In nucleotides, the CDR3 is TGTGCCAGCAGCTTAGGGGACAGGGGGGGAAATGAGCAGTTCTTC. It codes for CASSLGDRGGNEQFF.

In this sample, this clone turned up a few times. A much more abundant neighbour one base away suggests this may be a read error. The sample holds other DNA sequences that translate to the same CDR3. This chain joins TRBV7-8 and TRBJ1-5; 7 positions match TRBD1. The V and J ends lost 5 bases and 2 bases, in that order; junction bases with no gene match: 3. Germline CDR1 reads SGHVS; CDR2 reads FQNEAQ. This CDR3 has 14 amino acids. CDR3 nucleotides: TGTGCCAGCAGCCCCGGGACAGGCAATCAGCCCCAGCATTTT. It specifies CASSPGTGNQPQHF. Full variable domain (outside the CDR3, taken from reference TRBV7-8 and TRBJ1-5): GAGVSQSPRYKVAKRGQDVALRCDPISGHVSLFWYQQALGQGPEFLTYFQNEAQLDKSGLPSDRFFAERPEGSVSTLKIQRTQQEDSAVYLCASSPGTGNQPQHFGDGTRLSIL.

The chain combines TRBV18 with TRBJ2-3; 10 bases agree with TRBD2. The trim removed 3 bases at V and 2 bases at J, leaving 5 bases unmatched. CDR1 and CDR2 from the germline V gene are KGHSH and LQKENI. CDR3 length equals 16 residues. The CDR3 spells CASSPPLAGATDTQYF. DNA of the CDR3: TGTGCCAGCTCACCGCCGCTAGCGGGAGCCACAGATACGCAGTATTTT.

The chain carries TRBV7-2 and TRBJ2-3, with a weak D call TRBD2 (5 bases). Trimming shortened V by 2 bases and J by 4 bases, and 13 bases separated the two germline ends. The CDR3 is 15 amino acids. The V gene's germline CDR1 is SGHTA and CDR2 FQGNSA. In nucleotides, the CDR3 is TGTGCCAGCAGCTTAATTCGGGTCGGGGCAGATACGCAGTATTTT. Protein product: CASSLIRVGADTQYF.

V gene TRBV5-4 combines with J gene TRBJ2-7; a weak D match, TRBD1 (6 bases). This CDR3 has 14 residues. Deletions cut 2 bases from V and 2 bases from J, with 11 bases between. In germline, CDR1 is SGHNT, CDR2 YYREEE (reference sequence). The DNA for the CDR3 is TGTGCCAGCAGCTTCCGGACAGCGCCCTACGAGCAGTACTTC. This sequence encodes CASSFRTAPYEQYF. The full variable domain, with the rest looked up from reference TRBV5-4 and TRBJ2-7, is ETGVTQSPTHLIKTRGQQVTLRCSSQSGHNTVSWYQQALGQGPQFIFQYYREEENGRGNFPPRFSGLQFPNYSSELNVNALELDDSALYLCASSFRTAPYEQYFGPGTRLTVT.

This clone has only a few counts. This chain connects TRBV5-1 to TRBJ1-1; D not certain. CDR3 size: 14 residues. Germline CDR1 SGHRS, CDR2 YFSETQ. Trimming stripped 0 bases from V and 1 base from J, with 7 bases between. The DNA for the CDR3 is TGCGCCAGCAGCTTGGAGTGGCAGAACACTGAAGCTTTCTTT. Protein: CASSLEWQNTEAFF.

J is TRBJ2-1 and V is TRBV10-2; 12 nucleotides align to TRBD2. V shed 5 bases and J 3 bases; nucleotides not matched to a gene: 14. Looked up from germline, CDR1 is WSHSY and CDR2 is SAAADI. The CDR3 runs 19 residues. CDR3 in DNA: TGCGCCAGCAGTCAAACTAGCGGGGGGACAATAAGAAACTACAATGAGCAGTTCTTC. As protein: CASSQTSGGTIRNYNEQFF.

This CDR3 reads CASSRLGMNTIYF. The CDR3 DNA follows: TGTGCCAGCAGTCGGCTTGGGATGAACACCATATATTTT. The genes are TRBV6-1 and TRBJ1-3; D gene uncertain. CDR3 length: 13 residues. V lost 5 bases to trimming and J lost 7 bases, with 12 bases between them. Per the germline V gene, CDR1 is MNHNS and CDR2 is SASEGT.

The V gene is TRBV18, the J gene TRBJ1-2, with D perhaps matching TRBD1 (5 bases). CDR3 size: 14 residues. CDR1 and CDR2 (germline): KGHSH, LQKENI. Between the trimmed V and J ends, which lost 6 bases and 10 bases, there was a span of 21 bases. The CDR3 DNA is TGTGCCAGCTCCGCCTCACAGGACCCTGGGGACTACACCTTC. Encoded protein: CASSASQDPGDYTF.

This clone came up a few times. The V and J genes are TRBV11-2 and TRBJ2-5; maybe TRBD1 (6 bases). The CDR3 is 15 amino acids. The germline CDR1 and CDR2 sequences are SGHAT and FQNNGV. Trimming removed 5 bases from V and 1 base from J, with 14 bases in between. CDR3 protein: CASSLLYRVQETQYF. Here the CDR3 DNA reads TGTGCCAGCAGCCTACTATACAGGGTCCAAGAGACCCAGTACTTC.

This chain joins TRBV6-5 and TRBJ2-2; D not certain. This CDR3 has 14 amino acids. Germline CDR1 and CDR2: MNHEY and SVGAGI. V lost 7 bases, J lost 2 bases, and 11 bases lay in between. CDR3 DNA sequence: TGTGCCAGCACCCCCAGGATCAACACCGGGGAGCTGTTTTTT. Translation gives CASTPRINTGELFF.

Here the CDR3 DNA reads TGTGCCAGCAGCTTATTCGCTGGGCAGGGACTGAACACTGAAGCTTTCTTT. Its protein is CASSLFAGQGLNTEAFF. The V gene is TRBV7-2, the J gene TRBJ1-1, with a weak D call TRBD1 (5 bases). Looked up from germline, CDR1 is SGHTA and CDR2 is FQGNSA. V lost 2 bases, J lost 0 bases, and 16 bases lay in between. The length of the CDR3 is 17 residues.

J is TRBJ1-1 and V is TRBV19; D possibly corresponds to TRBD1 (5 bases). This CDR3 spans 14 amino acids. V lost 1 base, J lost 2 bases, and 8 bases lay in between. CDR1 and CDR2 from the germline V gene are LNHDA and SQIVND (reference sequence). The CDR3 spells CASSIGRVNTEAFF. The DNA for the CDR3 is TGTGCCAGTAGTATAGGCAGGGTAAACACTGAAGCTTTCTTT. Using reference TRBV19 and TRBJ1-1 for the parts outside the CDR3, the full variable domain is DGGITQSPKYLFRKEGQNVTLSCEQNLNHDAMYWYRQDPGQGLRLIYYSQIVNDFQKGDIAEGYSVSREKKESFPLTVTSAQKNPTAFYLCASSIGRVNTEAFFGQGTRLTVV.

In its sample, this clone was seen a few times. V and J are TRBV2 and TRBJ2-3; D uncertain. V was shortened by 6 bases and J by 4 bases, with 14 bases between the two germline ends. CDR3 length equals 14 residues. Germline V gene lookup returns CDR1 SNHLY and CDR2 FYNNEI. In DNA, the CDR3 is TGTGCCAGCAGGATCAATAGTTTCCCAGATACGCAGTATTTT. Encoded protein: CASRINSFPDTQYF.

The chain links TRBV2 to TRBJ2-5; D not resolved. Trimming shortened V by 2 bases and J by 2 bases, and 15 bases separated the two germline ends. The CDR3 totals 16 residues. Germline V gene lookup returns CDR1 SNHLY and CDR2 FYNNEI. Here the CDR3 DNA reads TGTGCCAGCAGTGAAATGGGGTCAGGAAAACAAGAGACCCAGTACTTC. Protein product: CASSEMGSGKQETQYF.

The chain combines TRBV19 with TRBJ1-5, with D unclear. The CDR3 has 12 residues. Germline V gene data show CDR1 as LNHDA and CDR2 as SQIVND (reference sequence). Trimming left V 3 bases short and J 5 bases short, with 5 bases between. The CDR3: CASSMSYQPQHF. CDR3 bases: TGTGCCAGTAGTATGAGTTATCAGCCCCAGCATTTT.

In its sample, this clone was seen a few times. This chain joins TRBV10-2 and TRBJ2-4; D is perhaps TRBD1 (6 bases). The CDR3 runs 13 residues. Per germline, CDR1 WSHSY and CDR2 SAAADI. V shed 7 bases and J shed 6 bases, with 13 bases lying between them. CDR3 amino acids: CASTPGVGNIQYF. The CDR3, as DNA: TGCGCCAGCACCCCAGGGGTGGGAAACATTCAGTACTTC.

The chain employs TRBV29-1 and TRBJ1-4; the D gene is possibly TRBD1 (6 bases). Trimming left V 6 bases short and J 0 bases short, with 8 bases between. Per germline, CDR1 SQVTM and CDR2 ANQGSEA. The CDR3 has 13 residues. CDR3 in DNA: TGCAGCGTAGCAGGGGCAACTAATGAAAAACTGTTTTTT. Translated: CSVAGATNEKLFF.

The rearrangement links TRBV5-1 to TRBJ2-7; D possibly matches TRBD1 or TRBD2 (6 bases each). This CDR3 comprises 15 residues. Looked up from germline, CDR1 is SGHRS and CDR2 is YFSETQ. Trimming stripped 6 bases from V and 2 bases from J, with 18 bases between. In DNA, the CDR3 is TGCGCCAGCACCCGGACAGCGGGTGGGGCCTACGAGCAGTACTTC. This encodes CASTRTAGGAYEQYF.

Worth noting for this clone: This sample includes further DNA sequences coding for the same CDR3. The V gene is TRBV10-3, the J gene TRBJ2-7; no clear D gene. Germline CDR1 ENHRY, CDR2 SYGVKD. The CDR3 extends over 12 amino acids. V gave up 6 bases and J gave up 0 bases, with 6 bases separating them. The CDR3 DNA follows: TGTGCCATCAGGGGTAACTCCTACGAGCAGTACTTC. Translating it yields CAIRGNSYEQYF.

This clone is a singleton in its sample. V usage is TRBV7-8 and J usage is TRBJ2-1; perhaps D is TRBD1 or TRBD2 (5 bases each). Germline CDR1 and CDR2: SGHVS and FQNEAQ. This CDR3 is built from 16 residues. The V and J ends lost 4 bases and 5 bases respectively, with 18 bases between them. The CDR3 coding sequence is TGTGCCAGCAGCTCCTCCTCGGGGCTCCTCCACAATGAGCAGTTCTTC. Its translation is CASSSSSGLLHNEQFF.

The chain links TRBV30 to TRBJ1-1; TRBD1 matches at 8 bases. CDR3 size: 14 residues. After removal of 2 bases from V and 6 bases from J, the junction contained 8 bases not matched to a gene. Germline V lookup: CDR1 GTSNPN, CDR2 SVGIG (reference sequence). In nucleotides, the CDR3 is TGTGCCTGGAGTACCGGACAGGGAGTCTCTGAAGCTTTCTTT. Its protein is CAWSTGQGVSEAFF.

The rearrangement links TRBV28 to TRBJ1-5, with unresolved D. CDR1 is MDHEN and CDR2 is SYDVKM in the germline V gene. V dropped 2 bases and J dropped 3 bases, with 8 bases sitting between them. The CDR3 totals 14 residues. CDR3 sequence reads: CASSLETDNQPQHF. The CDR3 coding sequence is TGTGCCAGCAGTTTAGAAACAGACAATCAGCCCCAGCATTTT.

With respect to this clone: The sample carries other DNA sequences with the same CDR3. The chain couples TRBV19 to TRBJ2-7; 11 bases match TRBD2. CDR1 LNHDA and CDR2 SQIVND come from the germline V gene (reference sequence). The CDR3 runs 14 residues. V trimming: 6 bases; J trimming: 0 bases; junction bases outside the gene matches: 1. CDR3 residues: CASSGLAGSYEQYF. The CDR3 coding sequence is TGTGCCAGTAGCGGACTAGCGGGCTCCTACGAGCAGTACTTC.

In DNA, the CDR3 is TGCACCAGCAGCCAGGGCGAGAACACCGGGGAGCTGTTTTTT. This sequence encodes CTSSQGENTGELFF. V usage is TRBV1 and J usage is TRBJ2-2; the table's D call TRBD1 went unverified against the DNA. TRBV1 corresponds to a pseudogene. This CDR3 region has 14 residues.

V is TRBV6-5 and J is TRBJ2-7; a possible D gene is TRBD2 (5 bases). This CDR3 has 13 amino acids. Deletions cut 8 bases from V and 0 bases from J, with 11 bases between. Germline V gene lookup returns CDR1 MNHEY and CDR2 SVGAGI. The CDR3 protein is CASGEGFSYEQYF. CDR3 nucleotides: TGTGCCAGCGGTGAGGGTTTCTCCTACGAGCAGTACTTC.

V usage is TRBV28 and J usage is TRBJ1-5; possible D gene TRBD1, 6 bases. Deletions cut 7 bases from V and 4 bases from J, with 14 bases between. The CDR3 covers 14 residues. Germline CDR1 and CDR2: MDHEN and SYDVKM. CDR3 DNA: TGTGCCAGCACCGAGTTAAGGGGGAATCAGCCCCAGCATTTT. Its protein product is CASTELRGNQPQHF.

This clone turned up a few times. This chain joins TRBV11-2 and TRBJ1-2; 8 bases align to TRBD1. The length of the CDR3 is 15 residues. V was clipped by 3 bases and J by 4 bases; unmatched bases: 7. In germline, CDR1 is SGHAT, CDR2 FQNNGV. The CDR3 bases are TGTGCCAGCAGCTTCGACAGGGGCAACTTCTATGGCTACACCTTC. This translates into CASSFDRGNFYGYTF.